This TCR beta chain originates from a study of cytomegalovirus exposure and HLA in healthy donors. CDR3 length: 18 residues. Germline V lookup: CDR1 MGHRA, CDR2 YSYEKL. Trimming took 1 base from V and 4 from J; bases not matched to a gene: 14. Use of 60 Vbeta and 13 Jbeta primers characterized the PCR. Sequencing used immunoSEQ multiplex PCR; TCRdb keeps in-frame clones, though not all of them. Of roughly 200,000 clones listed, 86% are singletons. The chain employs TRBV4-1 and TRBJ2-7, with 9 positions matching TRBD2. This clonotype was obtained from a woman aged 25-40 years in good health and CMV-seronegative. The source material was PBMCs. The CDR3 DNA sequence: TGCGCCAGCAGCCAAGGGACCCTCACTAGCGGGCGCCAATACGAGCAGTACTTC. It specifies CASSQGTLTSGRQYEQYF.